These T cell receptor beta chains were read from a single sample in a study of blood T cell repertoires in COVID-19. Libraries were prepared by immunoSEQ multiplex PCR; TCRdb keeps only in-frame clonotypes and omits some of them. Here the sample spans some 150,000 clones, around 90% being singletons. The sample taken for sequencing was peripheral blood. These receptors originate from a woman older than 75 with acute or convalescent COVID-19. The CDR3 runs from the conserved cysteine through the conserved F or W. D genes are given only for firm matches.

v_gene,d_gene,j_gene,CDR3aa,CDR3nt
TRBV7-2,NA,TRBJ2-3,CASSSQAVSTDTQYF,TGTGCCAGCAGCTCGCAAGCGGTTAGCACAGATACGCAGTATTTT
TRBV7-2,TRBD2,TRBJ2-1,CASSLWGLSNEQFF,TGTGCCAGCAGCTTATGGGGACTATCCAATGAGCAGTTCTTC
TRBV29-1,NA,TRBJ2-3,CSVGSGLATDTQYF,TGCAGCGTTGGGAGCGGCCTAGCCACAGATACGCAGTATTTT
TRBV5-6,NA,TRBJ1-3,CASSLDRAGNTIYF,TGTGCCAGCAGCTTGGACAGGGCTGGAAACACCATATATTTT
TRBV9,NA,TRBJ1-5,CASSPRWGPNQPQHF,TGTGCCAGCAGCCCCCGCTGGGGGCCCAATCAGCCCCAGCATTTT
TRBV5-1,TRBD1,TRBJ2-7,CASSLQQGQYYEQYF,TGCGCCAGCAGCTTGCAACAGGGGCAATACTACGAGCAGTACTTC
TRBV7-2,TRBD1,TRBJ2-7,CASSSRTGGVHEQYF,TGTGCCAGCAGCTCGCGAACAGGGGGCGTCCACGAGCAGTACTTC
TRBV7-2,TRBD1,TRBJ1-5,CASSQGQAQPQHF,TGTGCCAGCAGCCAGGGACAGGCTCAGCCCCAGCATTTT
TRBV5-1,TRBD1,TRBJ2-2,CASHKGAPGELFF,TGCGCCTCCCACAAGGGGGCCCCCGGGGAGCTGTTTTTT
TRBV7-3,TRBD1,TRBJ2-5,CASSKTGGRETQYF,TGTGCCAGCAGCAAAACAGGGGGTCGGGAGACCCAGTACTTC
TRBV19,NA,TRBJ1-3,CASSRTRASSGNTIYF,TGTGCCAGTAGTAGGACCAGGGCGAGCTCTGGAAACACCATATATTTT